A single sample gave rise to the 30 T cell receptor beta chains below, sequenced in a study of T cells in localized non-small cell lung cancer. Sequencing was performed with immunoSEQ multiplex PCR; in TCRdb, only in-frame clones are kept and a portion is missing. The sample contains 25,000 or so clones, 86% of which appear only once. The sample was peripheral blood, taken before any cancer treatment. The receptors were gathered from a female donor of 60 years or more with stage I lung adenocarcinoma.

The V gene is TRBV28, the J gene TRBJ2-5; 7 bases align to TRBD2. There are 13 residues in the CDR3. The V gene end was trimmed by 5 bases and the J gene end by 5 bases; junction bases not matched to a gene: 5. Per the germline V gene, CDR1 is MDHEN and CDR2 is SYDVKM. The CDR3 protein is CASSGEGRETQYF. In DNA, the CDR3 is TGTGCCAGCAGTGGGGAGGGGAGGGAGACCCAGTACTTC.

This chain uses TRBV30 with TRBJ1-6; TRBD1 agrees at 7 bases. Per the germline V gene, CDR1 is GTSNPN and CDR2 is SVGIG (reference sequence). The trim removed 3 bases at V and 6 bases at J, leaving 2 bases unmatched. This CDR3 region has 13 residues. CDR3 DNA: TGTGCCTGGAGCGACAGGGCTAATTCACCCCTCCACTTT. Translated: CAWSDRANSPLHF.

The chain recombines TRBV5-6 with TRBJ2-2, with 7 bases fitting TRBD2. The germline CDR1 and CDR2 sequences are SGHDT and YYEEEE. Trimming at V came to 2 bases and at J to 5 bases, leaving 6 bases not matched to a gene. The CDR3 covers 15 residues. The CDR3 nucleotides read TGTGCCAGCAGCTTAGCGGGACTACGGACCGGGGAGCTGTTTTTT. This sequence encodes CASSLAGLRTGELFF.

This chain connects TRBV5-8 to TRBJ1-1; D might be TRBD1 (5 bases). Per the germline V gene, CDR1 is SGHTS and CDR2 is YDEGEE. The CDR3 spans 11 residues. The ends were cut back, 6 bases at V and 8 bases at J, with 11 bases in the middle. The DNA of the CDR3 is TGTGCCAGCACCCGTCGGGGGGAAGCTTTCTTT. Protein: CASTRRGEAFF.

This chain connects TRBV5-1 to TRBJ1-1; no firm D call. Germline-derived CDR1 and CDR2 are SGHRS and YFSETQ. The CDR3 spans 14 residues. Trimming took 3 bases from V and 2 from J, leaving 11 bases between them. The CDR3 nucleotides are TGCGCCAGCAGCTCCGACGGGCTAAACACTGAAGCTTTCTTT. Translated: CASSSDGLNTEAFF.

The CDR3 DNA reads as TGCGCCAGCAGCCCGTTGGGCACCTCTGGGGCCAACGTCCTGACTTTC. Amino acid sequence: CASSPLGTSGANVLTF. This chain connects TRBV5-1 to TRBJ2-6; D ambiguous. The CDR3 has 16 amino acids. V gave up 4 bases and J gave up 0 bases, with 11 bases separating them. CDR1 and CDR2 from the germline V gene are SGHRS and YFSETQ.

The chain recombines TRBV9 with TRBJ2-7, with D maybe TRBD1 (5 bases). The CDR3 totals 13 residues. The germline V gene has CDR1 SGDLS and CDR2 YYNGEE. Trimming cost V 4 bases and J 0 bases, with 8 bases left between them. CDR3: CASSLRDSYEQYF. CDR3 in DNA: TGTGCCAGCAGCCTCAGGGACTCCTACGAGCAGTACTTC.

V usage is TRBV5-1 and J usage is TRBJ2-5; D remains ambiguous. V was clipped by 2 bases and J by 7 bases, with 12 bases between them. This CDR3 is 13 amino acids long. The germline CDR1 and CDR2 sequences are SGHRS and YFSETQ. CDR3 nucleotide sequence: TGCGCCAGCAGCTTTTCATGGGTAGGGACCCAGTACTTC. Translating gives CASSFSWVGTQYF. Drawing the rest from reference TRBV5-1 and TRBJ2-5, the complete variable domain is KAGVTQTPRYLIKTRGQQVTLSCSPISGHRSVSWYQQTPGQGLQFLFEYFSETQRNKGNFPGRFSGRQFSNSRSEMNVSTLELGDSALYLCASSFSWVGTQYFGPGTRLLVL.

With respect to this clone: One end of the junction varies from germline; a read error may be responsible. The genes are TRBV5-1 and TRBJ1-2; no clear D. This CDR3 contains 13 residues. Germline CDR1 is SGHRS and CDR2 is YFSETQ. As DNA, the CDR3 is TGCGCCAGCAACTTGCAGGACCTCATTGGCTACACCTTC. Amino acids: CASNLQDLIGYTF.

The chain uses TRBV27 and TRBJ2-1; no clear D. Trimming took 5 bases from V and 6 from J, leaving 11 bases between them. The germline gives CDR1 MNHEY, CDR2 SMNVEV (reference sequence). The CDR3 length is 13 residues. The CDR3 DNA is TGTGCCAGCAGTCCCCGGGCCGTCAATGAGCAGTTCTTC. As protein: CASSPRAVNEQFF.

The rearrangement uses TRBV10-1 and TRBJ1-1; D might be TRBD1 (6 bases). The CDR3 has 20 amino acids. In germline, CDR1 is WNHNN, CDR2 SYGVQD (reference sequence). Trimming cost V 11 bases and J 3 bases, with 37 bases left between them. CDR3 region: CAGGGSKGDTELLWDTEAFF. CDR3 DNA sequence: TGCGCCGGAGGGGGATCAAAAGGGGATACAGAACTCCTTTGGGACACTGAAGCTTTCTTT.

This rearrangement joins TRBV2 to TRBJ1-5; possibly TRBD1 for D (6 bases). Germline CDR1 SNHLY, CDR2 FYNNEI. Trimming pared 4 bases from V and 6 bases from J, leaving 13 bases between. There are 14 residues in the CDR3. This CDR3 is CASSANRDAQPQHF. In nucleotides, the CDR3 is TGTGCCAGCAGTGCCAACAGGGATGCTCAGCCCCAGCATTTT.

The rearrangement uses TRBV18 and TRBJ1-2, with a weak D call TRBD1 (5 bases). The CDR3 covers 12 residues. Deletions cut 3 bases from V and 8 bases from J, with 10 bases between. CDR1 and CDR2 (germline): KGHSH, LQKENI. CDR3 protein: CASSPPGNGYTF. The CDR3 coding sequence is TGTGCCAGCTCACCTCCAGGGAACGGCTACACCTTC.

This clone was observed once. A read error may account for a junction end that differs from germline. The chain has TRBV5-1 and TRBJ1-3; D perhaps matches TRBD1 (6 bases). This CDR3 is 15 amino acids long. CDR1 and CDR2 (germline): SGHRS, YFSETQ. CDR3: CASSLTGYSVNTIYF. The CDR3 DNA reads as TGCGCCAGCAGCTTGACAGGGTACTCTGTAAACACCATATATTTT.

The chain couples TRBV7-8 to TRBJ1-1; no clear D. V lost 5 bases and J 5 bases, leaving 12 bases between the germline ends. The V gene's germline CDR1 is SGHVS and CDR2 FQNEAQ. The CDR3 sequence is 13 residues long. CDR3 region: CASSLLRRTEAFF. As DNA, the CDR3 is TGTGCCAGCAGCCTTCTCCGACGGACTGAAGCTTTCTTT.

The chain carries TRBV28 and TRBJ2-2; D remains unclear. Germline CDR1 is MDHEN and CDR2 is SYDVKM. V was pared by 5 bases and J by 6 bases, with 16 bases between. The CDR3 extends over 15 amino acids. CDR3 region: CASSQYIVFAGELFF. In DNA form, the CDR3 reads TGTGCCAGCAGTCAATACATAGTATTTGCCGGGGAGCTGTTTTTT.

This chain uses TRBV9 with TRBJ1-2, with D hard to call. CDR3 length equals 15 residues. V was cut by 2 bases and J by 2 bases, with 13 bases left in between. The V gene's germline CDR1 is SGDLS and CDR2 YYNGEE. The DNA for the CDR3 is TGTGCCAGCAGCGTTAGGACGGTGAACAACTATGGCTACACCTTC. Encoded protein: CASSVRTVNNYGYTF. Full variable domain (remainder filled in from reference TRBV9 and TRBJ1-2): DSGVTQTPKHLITATGQRVTLRCSPRSGDLSVYWYQQSLDQGLQFLIQYYNGEERAKGNILERFSAQQFPDLHSELNLSSLELGDSALYFCASSVRTVNNYGYTFGSGTRLTVV.

This chain joins TRBV7-9 and TRBJ2-1, with D possibly being TRBD1 (6 bases). Trimming took 5 bases from V and 1 from J, leaving 15 bases between them. The CDR3 runs to 16 residues. Germline V gives CDR1 SEHNR, CDR2 FQNEAQ (reference sequence). Here the CDR3 DNA reads TGTGCCAGCAGCGTAAACCCGGACAGTTCCTACAATGAGCAGTTCTTC. Encoded protein: CASSVNPDSSYNEQFF.

This clone was observed a few times. The J gene is TRBJ1-2, the V gene TRBV2; no definite D call. Germline assignment: CDR1 SNHLY and CDR2 FYNNEI. V dropped 7 bases and J dropped 4 bases, with 19 bases sitting between them. The CDR3 runs to 15 residues. The CDR3 loop reads CASNPRTQLIYGYTF. CDR3 nucleotide sequence: TGTGCCAGCAACCCCCGGACCCAGCTGATCTATGGCTACACCTTC.

The V and J genes are TRBV5-8 and TRBJ2-7, with TRBD1 matching over 7 bases. Germline V gene data show CDR1 as SGHTS and CDR2 as YDEGEE. Losses at the gene ends were 2 bases for V and 7 bases for J; bases not matched to a gene: 12. CDR3 size: 15 residues. The CDR3 DNA reads as TGTGCCAGCAGCTTTTCAGGGGGTTACGTCGGGGAGCAGTACTTC. Translated, it gives CASSFSGGYVGEQYF.

The chain recombines TRBV11-2 with TRBJ2-5, with a tentative D call TRBD1 (6 bases). The CDR3 contains 13 residues. Germline CDR1 and CDR2: SGHAT and FQNNGV. V shed 5 bases and J shed 4 bases, with 11 bases lying between them. Written as DNA, the CDR3 is TGTGCCAGCAGCAACAGGGTGAGAGAGACCCAGTACTTC. Residues: CASSNRVRETQYF. Full variable domain (missing parts from reference TRBV11-2 and TRBJ2-5): EAGVAQSPRYKIIEKRQSVAFWCNPISGHATLYWYQQILGQGPKLLIQFQNNGVVDDSQLPKDRFSAERLKGVDSTLKIQPAKLEDSAVYLCASSNRVRETQYFGPGTRLLVL.

This sequence joins TRBV29-1 and TRBJ2-1, with D uncertain. CDR1 and CDR2 from the germline V gene are SQVTM and ANQGSEA. V lost 6 bases to trimming and J lost 3 bases, with 9 bases between them. This CDR3 comprises 12 residues. The CDR3 loop is CSVSWYYNEQFF. The CDR3, as DNA: TGCAGCGTAAGTTGGTACTACAATGAGCAGTTCTTC.

This chain uses TRBV5-1 with TRBJ2-1, with 9 bases that match TRBD2. V lost 4 bases, J lost 4 bases, and 9 bases stayed unmatched. The CDR3 extends over 16 amino acids. CDR1 and CDR2 (germline): SGHRS, YFSETQ. CDR3 DNA sequence: TGCGCCAGCAGCACGCCTAGCGGGATAGGGTACAATGAGCAGTTCTTC. It encodes CASSTPSGIGYNEQFF.

This sequence joins TRBV7-2 and TRBJ2-7, with unresolved D. Trimming removed 4 bases at V and 2 bases at J, with 12 bases between. The CDR3 totals 14 residues. Germline CDR1 is SGHTA and CDR2 is FQGNSA. This chain's CDR3 is CASSSTPSAYEQYF. The CDR3 DNA reads TGTGCCAGCAGCTCGACACCTTCGGCCTACGAGCAGTACTTC.

V is TRBV18 and J is TRBJ2-6, with D perhaps given as TRBD1 or TRBD2 (5 bases each). This CDR3 region has 15 residues. V shed 3 bases and J shed 8 bases, with 14 bases lying between them. CDR1 is KGHSH and CDR2 is LQKENI in the germline V gene. The CDR3 DNA reads TGTGCCAGCTCACCGACTCGGGACGGGTCCAACGTCCTGACTTTC. Amino acids: CASSPTRDGSNVLTF.

The chain joins TRBV7-9 to TRBJ2-1; a weak D match, TRBD2 (6 bases). Germline values: CDR1 SEHNR, CDR2 FQNEAQ (reference sequence). The CDR3 spans 15 residues. The ends were cut back, 5 bases at V and 6 bases at J, with 17 bases in the middle. CDR3 nucleotides: TGTGCCAGCAGCGCGGGATCGACCCCTACCAATGAGCAGTTCTTC. Residues: CASSAGSTPTNEQFF.

The chain has TRBV11-3 and TRBJ2-1, with TRBD2 matching over 11 bases. Germline V lookup: CDR1 SGHNT, CDR2 YENEEA. This CDR3 is built from 15 residues. The J segment lost 7 bases and the V segment lost 4 bases, leaving 6 bases of the junction unmatched. The CDR3 DNA is TGTGCCAGCAGCTACGGACTAGCGGGTGGGAATGAGCAGTTCTTC. Protein sequence: CASSYGLAGGNEQFF.

The rearrangement joins TRBV7-2 to TRBJ2-3; D remains ambiguous. This CDR3 spans 11 amino acids. V dropped 4 bases and J dropped 2 bases, with 1 base sitting between them. The germline V gene encodes CDR1 SGHTA and CDR2 FQGNSA. CDR3 in DNA: TGTGCCAGCAGCTACACAGATACGCAGTATTTT. It encodes CASSYTDTQYF.

This clone was detected only once. CDR3 region: CASERASGGGETQYF. CDR3 sequence (DNA): TGTGCCAGCGAGAGGGCCAGCGGGGGTGGGGAGACCCAGTACTTC. J is TRBJ2-5 and V is TRBV6-4, with 8 bases that match TRBD2. The germline gives CDR1 MRHNA, CDR2 SNTAGT. V gave up 8 bases and J gave up 5 bases; unmatched junction bases: 13. This CDR3 is built from 15 residues.

The genes are TRBV9 and TRBJ2-5; the match to TRBD2 covers 8 bases. V was pared by 7 bases and J by 3 bases, with 2 bases of the junction left unmatched. This CDR3 is built from 12 residues. Per the germline V gene, CDR1 is SGDLS and CDR2 is YYNGEE. CDR3 in DNA: TGTGCCAGCGCGACTAGCGAAGAGACCCAGTACTTC. Protein sequence: CASATSEETQYF.